This entry is about one T cell receptor beta chain. The source of the sample is a study of human CD8 memory T cell subsets. Generation of TCR beta libraries used UMI-labeled 5' RACE. TCRdb reprocessed the 5' RACE reads; each CDR3 protein has one entry and no DNA is given. The sample has approximately 8,200 distinct CDR3 sequences. Sequenced material: CD8+ T cells from PBMCs. This clonotype was obtained from a human donor in good health.

The CDR3 spells CASSRTSGAYNEQFF. The rearrangement links TRBV27 to TRBJ2-1; TCRdb outputs TRBD2, but without DNA this stays unchecked. This CDR3 contains 15 residues. Germline V CDR1 and CDR2: MNHEY, SMNVEV (reference sequence).